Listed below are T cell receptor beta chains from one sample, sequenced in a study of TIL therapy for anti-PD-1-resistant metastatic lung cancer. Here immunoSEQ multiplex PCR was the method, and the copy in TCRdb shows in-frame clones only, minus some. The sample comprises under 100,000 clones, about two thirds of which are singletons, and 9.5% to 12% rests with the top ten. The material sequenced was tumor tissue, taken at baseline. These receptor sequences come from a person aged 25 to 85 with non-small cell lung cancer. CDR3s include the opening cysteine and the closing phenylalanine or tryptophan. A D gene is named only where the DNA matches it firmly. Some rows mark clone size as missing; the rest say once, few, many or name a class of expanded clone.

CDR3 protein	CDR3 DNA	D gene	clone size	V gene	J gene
CASSQGVLADTQYF	TGTGCCAGCAGCCAAGGCGTACTAGCGGATACGCAGTATTTT	TRBD2	NA	TRBV3-1/TRBV3-2	TRBJ2-3
CSVRDRAYEQYF	TGCAGCGTTAGGGACAGGGCCTACGAGCAGTACTTC	TRBD1	once	TRBV29-1	TRBJ2-7
CASSLGGNTKYF	TGTGCCAGCAGCTTAGGGGGAAACACCAAATATTTT	NA	few	TRBV5-6	TRBJ1-3
CASSTTTVSNTDTQYF	TGTGCCAGCAGTACCACTACAGTCTCGAACACAGATACGCAGTATTTT	NA	once	TRBV6-2/TRBV6-3	TRBJ2-3
CASSWAGVEQYF	TGTGCCAGCAGCTGGGCGGGGGTCGAGCAGTACTTC	TRBD2	few	TRBV7-9	TRBJ2-7
CASSLGSVNEQFF	TGTGCCAGCAGTTTAGGCTCCGTTAATGAGCAGTTCTTC	NA	NA	TRBV28	TRBJ2-1
CSAKAGTGNTEAFF	TGCAGCGCCAAGGCCGGGACAGGGAACACTGAAGCTTTCTTT	TRBD1	NA	TRBV29-1	TRBJ1-1
CSVASGANVLTF	TGCAGCGTTGCCTCTGGGGCCAACGTCCTGACTTTC	NA	once	TRBV29-1	TRBJ2-6
CASTEEGQVAGELFF	TGTGCCAGCACCGAGGAGGGACAGGTTGCCGGGGAGCTGTTTTTT	TRBD1	NA	TRBV2	TRBJ2-2
CASSFRQETQYF	TGTGCCAGCAGTTTCCGACAAGAGACCCAGTACTTC	NA	NA	TRBV27	TRBJ2-5
CASSAQENTEAFF	TGTGCCAGCAGCGCGCAAGAGAACACTGAAGCTTTCTTT	NA	few	TRBV7-3	TRBJ1-1
CASSLGRETDTQYF	TGCGCCAGCAGCTTGGGAAGGGAAACAGATACGCAGTATTTT	NA	NA	TRBV5-1	TRBJ2-3
CASSLRGSGREETQYF	TGCGCCAGCAGCTTGCGGGGTAGCGGGAGGGAAGAGACCCAGTACTTC	TRBD2	medium-sized	TRBV5-1	TRBJ2-5
CAISPGQGFYNSPLHF	TGTGCCATCTCTCCGGGACAGGGCTTCTATAATTCACCCCTCCACTTT	TRBD1	once	TRBV10-3	TRBJ1-6
CASSRPGQSDTQYF	TGTGCCAGCTCACGACCGGGACAGTCGGATACGCAGTATTTT	TRBD1	NA	TRBV18	TRBJ2-3
CASSDTTNEKLFF	TGTGCCAGCAGTGATACAACTAATGAAAAACTGTTTTTT	NA	NA	TRBV28	TRBJ1-4
CASSVVPEPYEQYF	TGTGCCAGCAGCGTAGTTCCGGAGCCCTACGAGCAGTACTTC	NA	few	TRBV9	TRBJ2-7
CASSQDFLGTGPANYGYTF	TGTGCCAGCAGCCAAGATTTCCTTGGGACAGGGCCCGCTAACTATGGCTACACCTTC	TRBD1	NA	TRBV3-1/TRBV3-2	TRBJ1-2
CASSLGGALAKNIQYF	TGTGCCAGCAGCTTGGGGGGGGCCCTAGCCAAAAACATTCAGTACTTC	NA	NA	TRBV5-6	TRBJ2-4
CASSEAAGIPNSPLHF	TGTGCCAGCAGTGAAGCCGCGGGGATTCCTAATTCACCCCTCCACTTT	NA	NA	TRBV25-1	TRBJ1-6
CASSFSGGNQPQHF	TGTGCCAGCAGCTTTTCGGGGGGCAATCAGCCCCAGCATTTT	NA	NA	TRBV7-8	TRBJ1-5
CASAMISGPYEQYF	TGTGCCAGCGCCATGATTAGCGGGCCCTACGAGCAGTACTTC	TRBD2	NA	TRBV6-5	TRBJ2-7
CASSQGLEAGGGYNEQFF	TGCGCCAGCAGTCAAGGGTTGGAAGCGGGAGGAGGATACAATGAGCAGTTCTTC	TRBD2	NA	TRBV23-1	TRBJ2-1
CASSLAASSYNEQFF	TGTGCCAGCAGCTTGGCTGCTAGCAGCTACAATGAGCAGTTCTTC	NA	NA	TRBV5-4	TRBJ2-1
CASSLRAGGLADTQYF	TGTGCCAGCAGCTTACGAGCGGGGGGGCTGGCAGATACGCAGTATTTT	TRBD2	NA	TRBV11-3	TRBJ2-3
CASSRQGPSQEGQYF	TGTGCCAGCAGCCGGCAGGGACCCTCCCAAGAGGGCCAGTACTTC	NA	NA	TRBV11-2	TRBJ2-5
CASSLAGWGSQETQYF	TGCGCCAGCAGCTTGGCCGGTTGGGGTTCCCAAGAGACCCAGTACTTC	NA	NA	TRBV5-1	TRBJ2-5
CASSYSRREQYF	TGTGCCAGCAGTTACTCGAGACGCGAGCAGTACTTC	NA	NA	TRBV6-2/TRBV6-3	TRBJ2-7
CASSPPRGKQFF	TGTGCCAGCAGTCCCCCGCGGGGGAAACAGTTCTTC	TRBD2	NA	TRBV28	TRBJ2-1
CASSRGGASYNEQFF	TGTGCCAGCTCCCGCGGGGGGGCTTCCTACAATGAGCAGTTCTTC	TRBD2	NA	TRBV18	TRBJ2-1
CASSSLDRNLNFGGFHGYTF	TGTGCCAGCAGCTCCCTCGACAGGAACCTGAACTTTGGGGGATTTCATGGCTACACCTTC	NA	NA	TRBV13	TRBJ1-2
CASSQRAGSVTQYF	TGTGCCAGCAGCCAACGGGCAGGGTCGGTGACCCAGTACTTC	NA	NA	TRBV3-1/TRBV3-2	TRBJ2-5
CASSVAGGATAFF	TGTGCCAGCAGCGTAGCAGGAGGCGCGACGGCTTTCTTT	NA	many	TRBV9	TRBJ1-1
CASSQVNRGPAEQYF	TGTGCCAGCAGCCAAGTAAATAGAGGTCCCGCCGAGCAGTACTTC	NA	NA	TRBV3-1/TRBV3-2	TRBJ2-7
CASSSFSNQPQHF	TGTGCCAGCAGTTCTTTTAGCAATCAGCCCCAGCATTTT	NA	NA	TRBV28	TRBJ1-5
CASSPDRGMREKLFF	TGTGCCAGCAGTCCGGACAGGGGGATGCGTGAAAAACTGTTTTTT	TRBD1	few	TRBV27	TRBJ1-4
CASSSRGAITEAFF	TGTGCCAGCAGTTCACGGGGGGCGATCACTGAAGCTTTCTTT	NA	NA	TRBV6-6	TRBJ1-1
CASGAIYEQYF	TGTGCCAGCGGAGCTATCTACGAGCAGTACTTC	NA	NA	TRBV28	TRBJ2-7
CASSENEQYF	TGTGCCAGCAGTGAAAACGAGCAGTACTTC	NA	NA	TRBV2	TRBJ2-7
CASSLGQAQETQYF	TGTGCCAGCAGCCTTGGACAGGCCCAAGAGACCCAGTACTTC	TRBD1	few	TRBV7-2	TRBJ2-5
CASSYRRGSYNEQFF	TGTGCCAGCAGCTACAGAAGGGGCTCCTACAATGAGCAGTTCTTC	NA	NA	TRBV11-3	TRBJ2-1
CASSFGTSGSEDTQYF	TGCGCCAGCAGTTTTGGGACTAGCGGGAGTGAAGATACGCAGTATTTT	TRBD2	NA	TRBV10-1	TRBJ2-3
CASSQDPGRTADTQYF	TGTGCCAGCAGCCAAGACCCCGGGAGGACTGCAGATACGCAGTATTTT	TRBD2	NA	TRBV3-1/TRBV3-2	TRBJ2-3
CASSQQGAGGYTF	TGTGCCAGCAGCCAACAGGGGGCGGGGGGCTACACCTTC	TRBD1	NA	TRBV6-6	TRBJ1-2
CASRMDRGPTFF	TGTGCCAGCAGAATGGACAGGGGGCCGACTTTCTTT	TRBD1	NA	TRBV6-6	TRBJ1-1